The present entry profiles one T cell receptor (beta chain) with its context. With random hexamers, reverse transcription was performed on roughly 0.45 to 1 ug of RNA. Using its own MiXCR run on the immunoSEQ multiplex PCR reads, TCRdb lists one record per CDR3 protein. In the table there are 150,000 to 200,000 distinct CDR3 sequences, approximately 95% of which are singletons. This record belongs to a study of CD8 T cells in Susac syndrome. Study in general: Blood was drawn from patients with Susac syndrome. At that point, they were therapy-naive, on corticosteroids, or on intravenous immunoglobulin alone.

V dropped 4 bases and J dropped 5; count of bases not matched to a gene: 5. CDR1 is SGHNT and CDR2 is YYREEE in the germline V gene (reference sequence). This CDR3 spans 14 amino acids. The chain couples TRBV5-4 to TRBJ1-2; 10 nucleotides agree with TRBD1. Sequenced sample: CD8+ T cells from PBMCs. The receptor comes from a human donor with Susac syndrome. DNA of the CDR3: TGTGCCAGCAGCGTGGACAGGGGGGGATATGGCTACACCTTC. Its translation: CASSVDRGGYGYTF.